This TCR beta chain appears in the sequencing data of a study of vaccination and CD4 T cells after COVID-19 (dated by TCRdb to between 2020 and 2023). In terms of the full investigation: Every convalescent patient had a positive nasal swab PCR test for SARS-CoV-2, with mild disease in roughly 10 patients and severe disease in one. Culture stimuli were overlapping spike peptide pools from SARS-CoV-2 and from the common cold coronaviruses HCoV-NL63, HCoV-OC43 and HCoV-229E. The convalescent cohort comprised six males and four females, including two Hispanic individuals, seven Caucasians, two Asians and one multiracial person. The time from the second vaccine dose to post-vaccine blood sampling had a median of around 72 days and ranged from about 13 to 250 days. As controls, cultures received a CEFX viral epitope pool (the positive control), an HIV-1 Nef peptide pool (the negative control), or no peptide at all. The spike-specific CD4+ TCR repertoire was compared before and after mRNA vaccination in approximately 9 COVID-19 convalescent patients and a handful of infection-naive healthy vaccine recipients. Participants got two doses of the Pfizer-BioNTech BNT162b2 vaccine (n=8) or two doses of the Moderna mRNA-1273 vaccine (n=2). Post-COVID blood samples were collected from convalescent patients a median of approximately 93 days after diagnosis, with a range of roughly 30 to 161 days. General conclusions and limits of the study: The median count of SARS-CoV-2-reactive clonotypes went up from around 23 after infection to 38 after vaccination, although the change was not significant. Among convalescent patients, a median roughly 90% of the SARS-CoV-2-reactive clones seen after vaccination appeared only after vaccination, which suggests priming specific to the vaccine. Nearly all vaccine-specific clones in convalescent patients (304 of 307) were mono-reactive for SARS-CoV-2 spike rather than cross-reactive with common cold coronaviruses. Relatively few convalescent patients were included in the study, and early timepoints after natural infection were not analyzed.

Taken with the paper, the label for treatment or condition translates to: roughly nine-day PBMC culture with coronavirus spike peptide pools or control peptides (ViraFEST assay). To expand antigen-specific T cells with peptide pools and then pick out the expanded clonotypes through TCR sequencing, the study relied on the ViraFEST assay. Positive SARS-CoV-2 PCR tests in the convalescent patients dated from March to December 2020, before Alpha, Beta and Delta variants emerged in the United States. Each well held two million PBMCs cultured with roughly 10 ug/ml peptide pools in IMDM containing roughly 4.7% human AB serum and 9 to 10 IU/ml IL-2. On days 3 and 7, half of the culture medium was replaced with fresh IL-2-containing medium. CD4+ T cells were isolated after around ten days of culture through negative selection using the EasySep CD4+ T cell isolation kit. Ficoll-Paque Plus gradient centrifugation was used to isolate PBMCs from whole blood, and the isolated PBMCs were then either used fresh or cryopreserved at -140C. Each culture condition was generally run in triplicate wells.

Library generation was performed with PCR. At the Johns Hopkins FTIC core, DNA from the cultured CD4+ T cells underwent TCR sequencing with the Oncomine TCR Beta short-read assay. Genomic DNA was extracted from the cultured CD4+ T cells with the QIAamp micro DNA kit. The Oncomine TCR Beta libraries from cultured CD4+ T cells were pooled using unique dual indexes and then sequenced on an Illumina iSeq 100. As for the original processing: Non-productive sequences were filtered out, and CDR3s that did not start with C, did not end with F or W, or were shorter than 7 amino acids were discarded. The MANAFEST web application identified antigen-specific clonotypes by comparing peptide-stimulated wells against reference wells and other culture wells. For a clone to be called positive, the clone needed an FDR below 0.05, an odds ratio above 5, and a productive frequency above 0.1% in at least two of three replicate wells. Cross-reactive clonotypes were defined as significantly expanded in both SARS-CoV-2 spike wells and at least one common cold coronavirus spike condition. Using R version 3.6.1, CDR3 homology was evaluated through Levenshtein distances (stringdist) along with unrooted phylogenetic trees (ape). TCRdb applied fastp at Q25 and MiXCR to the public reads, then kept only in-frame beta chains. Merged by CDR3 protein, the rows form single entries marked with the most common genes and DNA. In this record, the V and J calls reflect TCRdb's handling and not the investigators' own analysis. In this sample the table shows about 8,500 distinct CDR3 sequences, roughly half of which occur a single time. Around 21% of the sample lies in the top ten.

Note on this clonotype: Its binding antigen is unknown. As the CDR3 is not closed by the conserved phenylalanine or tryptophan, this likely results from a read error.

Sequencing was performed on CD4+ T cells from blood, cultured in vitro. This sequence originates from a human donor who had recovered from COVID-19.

For the CDR3, the sequence is CSASPKAGEQYL. In nucleotide form, the sequence is TGCAGTGCTAGCCCAAAAGCGGGCGAGCAGTACCTC. This receptor chain uses TRBV20-1 and TRBJ2-7; D gene: possibly TRBD2, on 6 matching bases. The CDR3 region is 12 residues in length, termini included. Kept here is only the CDR3 DNA, which spans 36 bases and is read in frame from base 1. A distance of 12 bases separates the germline ends of V and J, which lose 3 bases and 6 bases respectively. CDR1 and CDR2, per the germline V gene (reference sequence), are DFQATT and SNEGSKA.